These 29 T cell receptor beta chains share one sample of origin, sequenced in a study of beta chain features in type 1 diabetes (dated by TCRdb to 2016 to 2019). Library preparation was by the immunoSEQ multiplex PCR assay. The entire isolated RNA was reverse transcribed using the High Capacity cDNA Reverse Transcription Kit, and thus expressed TCRB transcripts were sequenced. What TCRdb holds here is the immuneACCESS table cut down to in-frame rearrangements. Part of the clones is not present; checked against another copy, under half of the missing clones reflect an unresolved V gene, and the others are unexplained. For this sample the table gives under 900,000 clones, of which 15% to 20% were detected only once. The ten largest account for 0.023% of the sample. Sequenced material: naive CD4+ T cells from blood. The sample's cell subset or site label, decoded: true naive CD4+ T cells. Receptor source: a woman aged 18-35 years in good health.

The chain combines TRBV21-1 with TRBJ2-5; TRBD2, the table's D call, was not compared with the DNA. TRBV21-1 is noted as a pseudogene. This CDR3 comprises 17 residues. CDR3 coding DNA: TGTGCCAGCAGCAAGGTATTTCCCCGGGACTTTCAAGAGACCCAGTACTTC. Translating it yields CASSKVFPRDFQETQYF.

Only a few counts were recorded for this clone. The chain employs TRBV29-1 and TRBJ1-1, with 7 bases identical to TRBD1. CDR3 length: 14 residues. J was trimmed by 3 bases and V by 2 bases; bases with no gene match: 6. The germline V gene encodes CDR1 SQVTM and CDR2 ANQGSEA. The CDR3 region is CSVESPTGDTEAFF. In DNA form, the CDR3 reads TGCAGCGTTGAAAGCCCAACAGGGGACACTGAAGCTTTCTTT.

The chain employs TRBV4-1 and TRBJ2-7; TRBD2 agrees at 10 bases. CDR3 length: 17 amino acids. With 0 bases clipped from V and 6 bases from J, the junction kept 11 bases outside the gene matches. Germline V gene lookup returns CDR1 MGHRA and CDR2 YSYEKL. The CDR3, as DNA: TGCGCCAGCAGCCAAGATGCTAGCGGGAGTTCCGTTGCCGAGCAGTACTTC. It encodes CASSQDASGSSVAEQYF.

This clone has a handful of counts. At one boundary the junction diverges from the germline segment, which might be a read error. The chain combines TRBV11-2 with TRBJ1-1; 8 nucleotides match TRBD1. The germline V gene encodes CDR1 SGHAT and CDR2 FQNNGV. The CDR3 is made up of 15 amino acids. CDR3: CASSSRTGLKTEAFF. CDR3 nucleotide sequence: TGTGCCAGCAGCTCCCGGACAGGGTTGAAGACTGAAGCTTTCTTT.

This clone has more than one count but fewer than ten. The V gene is TRBV28, the J gene TRBJ2-5; a weak D match, TRBD2 (6 bases). V lost 4 bases to trimming and J lost 7 bases, with 13 bases between them. Germline-derived CDR1 and CDR2 are MDHEN and SYDVKM. CDR3 length equals 13 residues. The CDR3 DNA follows: TGTGCCAGCAGTTCCGGGAGTTTGGGGACCCAGTACTTC. It specifies CASSSGSLGTQYF. The full variable domain, with the rest looked up from reference TRBV28 and TRBJ2-5, is DVKVTQSSRYLVKRTGEKVFLECVQDMDHENMFWYRQDPGLGLRLIYFSYDVKMKEKGDIPEGYSVSREKKERFSLILESASTNQTSMYLCASSSGSLGTQYFGPGTRLLVL.

This clone has more than one count but fewer than ten. The V and J genes are TRBV12-5 and TRBJ2-1; 8 positions match TRBD2. CDR3 length: 16 residues. In germline, CDR1 is LGHNT, CDR2 FRNRAP. Trimming at V came to 2 bases and at J to 9 bases, leaving 12 bases not matched to a gene. CDR3: CASGLWVGGRRIEQFF. The CDR3, as DNA: TGTGCTAGTGGTTTGTGGGTAGGCGGGAGGAGGATTGAGCAGTTCTTC.

The J gene is TRBJ2-1, the V gene TRBV6-1; 10 bases are a match to TRBD2. There are 15 residues in the CDR3. Looked up from germline, CDR1 is MNHNS and CDR2 is SASEGT. The junction had 4 bases not matched to a gene; V was cut back by 5 bases and J by 3 bases. The CDR3 DNA follows: TGTGCCAGCAGTAATAGCGGGAGGTACTACAATGAGCAGTTCTTC. Translating gives CASSNSGRYYNEQFF.

The chain carries TRBV5-1 and TRBJ2-5, with 7 bases lining up with TRBD1. Looked up from germline, CDR1 is SGHRS and CDR2 is YFSETQ. The V and J ends lost 6 bases and 4 bases, in that order; junction bases with no gene match: 15. The CDR3 is 16 amino acids. This CDR3 reads CASTVGPRQGLETQYF. DNA for the CDR3: TGCGCCAGCACCGTCGGTCCGAGACAGGGTTTAGAGACCCAGTACTTC.

This clone was counted only a few times. The chain joins TRBV19 to TRBJ1-5; D gene ambiguous. V lost 1 base and J lost 6, with 7 bases in between. Germline V lookup: CDR1 LNHDA, CDR2 SQIVND (reference sequence). CDR3 length equals 13 residues. The CDR3 spells CASSIAAAQPQHF. CDR3 sequence (DNA): TGTGCCAGTAGTATAGCGGCCGCTCAGCCCCAGCATTTT. The variable domain in full, completed from reference TRBV19 and TRBJ1-5, reads DGGITQSPKYLFRKEGQNVTLSCEQNLNHDAMYWYRQDPGQGLRLIYYSQIVNDFQKGDIAEGYSVSREKKESFPLTVTSAQKNPTAFYLCASSIAAAQPQHFGDGTRLSIL.

The V call is TRBV7-9, the J call TRBJ1-3; 7 bases are shared with TRBD1. From germline, CDR1 is SEHNR and CDR2 FQNEAQ (reference sequence). This CDR3 spans 17 amino acids. V was clipped by 3 bases and J by 0 bases; unmatched bases: 8. The CDR3 is CASSFRDSLVSGNTIYF. Here the CDR3 DNA reads TGTGCCAGCAGCTTCCGGGACAGTTTGGTCTCTGGAAACACCATATATTTT. Filled out from reference TRBV7-9 and TRBJ1-3, the complete variable domain reads DTGVSQNPRHKITKRGQNVTFRCDPISEHNRLYWYRQTLGQGPEFLTYFQNEAQLEKSRLLSDRFSAERPKGSFSTLEIQRTEQGDSAMYLCASSFRDSLVSGNTIYFGEGSWLTVV.

There are a few counts of this clone. V and J are TRBV7-9 and TRBJ2-1; 10 nucleotides match TRBD2. J was trimmed by 15 bases and V by 1 base; bases with no gene match: 9. The CDR3 spans 14 residues. Germline values: CDR1 SEHNR, CDR2 FQNEAQ (reference sequence). The CDR3 loop reads CASSLDSSGSTAFF. CDR3 DNA: TGTGCCAGCAGCTTAGATTCTAGCGGGAGTACTGCGTTCTTC. The full variable domain, its missing parts supplied by reference TRBV7-9 and TRBJ2-1, is DTGVSQNPRHKITKRGQNVTFRCDPISEHNRLYWYRQTLGQGPEFLTYFQNEAQLEKSRLLSDRFSAERPKGSFSTLEIQRTEQGDSAMYLCASSLDSSGSTAFFGPGTRLTVL.

This clone has a handful of counts. Distinct nucleotide sequences in the sample also encode this CDR3. The V gene is TRBV6-1, the J gene TRBJ2-2; possibly TRBD2 for D (5 bases). Per the germline V gene, CDR1 is MNHNS and CDR2 is SASEGT. This CDR3 spans 15 amino acids. Trimming removed 3 bases from V and 0 bases from J, with 8 bases in between. The CDR3 region has the DNA TGTGCCAGCAGTGAGGGTAGCGCGAACACCGGGGAGCTGTTTTTT. Translating it yields CASSEGSANTGELFF.

The chain has TRBV7-3 and TRBJ2-7; D could derive from TRBD1 or TRBD2 (5 bases each). V lost 4 bases and J lost 5, with 18 bases in between. Germline V gene lookup returns CDR1 SGHTA and CDR2 FQGTGA. The CDR3 length is 15 residues. This CDR3 is CASSSRGSSKDEQYF. Written as DNA, the CDR3 is TGTGCCAGCAGCTCCCGGGGCTCAAGTAAGGACGAGCAGTACTTC.

The genes are TRBV18 and TRBJ2-7; 15 bases agree with TRBD2. The CDR3 totals 16 residues. The trim removed 4 bases at V and 7 bases at J, leaving 8 bases unmatched. Germline values: CDR1 KGHSH, CDR2 LQKENI. CDR3 sequence (DNA): TGTGCCAGCTCACAACACTACGGACTAGCGGGAGGGGAGCAGTACTTC. Its translation: CASSQHYGLAGGEQYF.

This chain connects TRBV7-8 to TRBJ2-6; D unresolved. Germline V CDR1 and CDR2: SGHVS, FQNEAQ. The CDR3 extends over 14 amino acids. Trimming left V 3 bases short and J 0 bases short, with 3 bases between. The CDR3 sequence: CASSLYSGANVLTF. As DNA, the CDR3 is TGTGCCAGCAGCTTGTACTCTGGGGCCAACGTCCTGACTTTC.

The CDR3 DNA sequence: TGTGCCAGCAGTAGCCCCGGGACGCTCGACTCGGGTCTCACCTTC. Protein sequence: CASSSPGTLDSGLTF. The chain combines TRBV7-2 with TRBJ1-2; a weak D match, TRBD1 (5 bases). V shed 6 bases and J shed 13 bases, with 27 bases lying between them. Germline V gene sequence: CDR1 SGHTA, CDR2 FQGNSA. The CDR3 runs 15 residues.

This clone was seen more than once but under ten times. The J gene is TRBJ2-7, the V gene TRBV6-6; 7 bases are shared with TRBD2. CDR1 and CDR2 from the germline V gene are MNHNY and SVGAGI (reference sequence). V shed 5 bases and J 0 bases; nucleotides not matched to a gene: 7. This CDR3 is 15 amino acids long. CDR3 region: CASSRTSASSYEQYF. CDR3 in DNA: TGTGCCAGCAGTAGAACTAGCGCCAGCTCCTACGAGCAGTACTTC.

The V and J genes are TRBV14 and TRBJ2-5; D is uncertain. The closer fit of TRBJ2-7 to the DNA end suggests the J call may be wrong. In germline, CDR1 is SGHDN, CDR2 FVKESK. The CDR3 contains 12 residues. Here the CDR3 reads CASSQAGYEQYF. As DNA, the CDR3 is TGTGCCAGCAGCCAAGCAGGCTACGAGCAGTACTTC.

This clone was picked up many times. The rearrangement joins TRBV23-1 to TRBJ2-1; 7 bases line up with TRBD1. TRBV23-1 counts as an open reading frame of uncertain function. This CDR3 is built from 15 residues. The V gene end was trimmed by 0 bases and the J gene end by 3 bases; junction bases not matched to a gene: 2. The CDR3 protein is CASSQSRDSYNEQFF. The CDR3 nucleotides read TGCGCCAGCAGTCAATCAAGGGACAGCTACAATGAGCAGTTCTTC.

The chain recombines TRBV9 with TRBJ1-2; D gene unclear. Germline-derived CDR1 and CDR2 are SGDLS and YYNGEE. The CDR3 contains 14 residues. V lost 0 bases and J 4 bases, leaving 10 bases between the germline ends. The CDR3 nucleotides are TGTGCCAGCAGCGTAGATCACAGCCTCTATGGCTACACCTTC. This encodes CASSVDHSLYGYTF.

CDR3 sequence (DNA): TGTGCCAGCGGGAACCTAGCGGGGAGCACAGATACGCAGTATTTT. Its protein is CASGNLAGSTDTQYF. The chain uses TRBV7-3 and TRBJ2-3, with 9 bases aligning to TRBD2. CDR1 and CDR2 from the germline V gene are SGHTA and FQGTGA. The CDR3 sequence is 15 residues long. The trim removed 8 bases at V and 0 bases at J, leaving 6 bases unmatched.

CDR3 in DNA: TGTGCCAGCAGCTTAAGCGGGGGGCTCGACTACACCTTC. Amino acids: CASSLSGGLDYTF. The chain recombines TRBV7-3 with TRBJ1-2; TRBD1 is a possible D gene (6 bases). V lost 1 base to trimming and J lost 10 bases, with 13 bases between them. This CDR3 has 13 amino acids. In germline, CDR1 is SGHTA, CDR2 FQGTGA. Full variable domain (missing parts from reference TRBV7-3 and TRBJ1-2): GAGVSQTPSNKVTEKGKYVELRCDPISGHTALYWYRQSLGQGPEFLIYFQGTGAADDSGLPNDRFFAVRPEGSVSTLKIQRTERGDSAVYLCASSLSGGLDYTFGSGTRLTVV.

This clone was seen at least ten times. The rearrangement joins TRBV14 to TRBJ2-4; a possible D gene is TRBD1 (6 bases). The length of the CDR3 is 16 residues. Trimming cost V 8 bases and J 0 bases, with 17 bases left between them. Germline values: CDR1 SGHDN, CDR2 FVKESK. CDR3 amino acids: CASSPGTSLAKNIQYF. CDR3 DNA: TGTGCCAGCTCACCAGGGACATCTCTAGCCAAAAACATTCAGTACTTC.

This clone came up a few times. This chain joins TRBV5-4 and TRBJ2-5, with 13 bases matching TRBD2. Trimming cost V 0 bases and J 5 bases; bases outside gene matches: 10. The germline V gene has CDR1 SGHNT and CDR2 YYREEE (reference sequence). The CDR3 runs to 18 residues. The DNA of the CDR3 is TGTGCCAGCAGCTTGGAACTAGCGGGAGGGCCGGACCGGGAGACCCAGTACTTC. This codes for CASSLELAGGPDRETQYF.

This clone was observed a handful of times. The chain couples TRBV9 to TRBJ2-1; D may be TRBD2 (5 bases). Trimming removed 1 base from V and 6 bases from J, with 17 bases in between. The CDR3 runs 16 residues. The germline V gene encodes CDR1 SGDLS and CDR2 YYNGEE. For the CDR3, the DNA is TGTGCCAGCAGCGTATTTTCTAGAGCTGGAGGCAATGAGCAGTTCTTC. It encodes CASSVFSRAGGNEQFF.

CDR3 sequence (DNA): TGTGCCAGCAGCTTTACAGCGCCCCCCTACGAGCAGTACTTC. The encoded protein is CASSFTAPPYEQYF. The V gene is TRBV5-4, the J gene TRBJ2-7; D is uncertain. This CDR3 spans 14 amino acids. CDR1 is SGHNT, CDR2 YYREEE, per germline (reference sequence). Trimming left V 2 bases short and J 2 bases short, with 11 bases between.

This clone occurred a few times. This chain uses TRBV29-1 with TRBJ2-2; TRBD2 matches 12 bases. CDR1 SQVTM and CDR2 ANQGSEA come from the germline V gene. The CDR3 has 17 residues. The ends lost 5 bases at V and 1 base at J; junction bases unmatched: 8. The CDR3 region is CSVRPSGRAGNTGELFF. The CDR3 nucleotides are TGCAGCGTTAGGCCTAGCGGGAGGGCCGGGAACACCGGGGAGCTGTTTTTT.

The rearrangement joins TRBV5-4 to TRBJ2-1; a possible D gene is TRBD2 (5 bases). CDR1 is SGHNT, CDR2 YYREEE, per germline (reference sequence). V was shortened by 1 base and J by 5 bases, with 10 bases between the two germline ends. This CDR3 spans 14 amino acids. The chain's CDR3 is CASSLNGVHNEQFF. In DNA form, the CDR3 reads TGTGCCAGCAGCTTGAACGGGGTCCACAATGAGCAGTTCTTC.

V is TRBV19 and J is TRBJ2-5; possible D gene TRBD1, 6 bases. The CDR3 has 15 residues. Trimming took 5 bases from V and 0 from J, leaving 13 bases between them. The V gene's germline CDR1 is LNHDA and CDR2 SQIVND (reference sequence). The chain's CDR3 is CASSPGTFDQETQYF. CDR3 sequence (DNA): TGTGCCAGTAGTCCAGGGACATTCGACCAAGAGACCCAGTACTTC.